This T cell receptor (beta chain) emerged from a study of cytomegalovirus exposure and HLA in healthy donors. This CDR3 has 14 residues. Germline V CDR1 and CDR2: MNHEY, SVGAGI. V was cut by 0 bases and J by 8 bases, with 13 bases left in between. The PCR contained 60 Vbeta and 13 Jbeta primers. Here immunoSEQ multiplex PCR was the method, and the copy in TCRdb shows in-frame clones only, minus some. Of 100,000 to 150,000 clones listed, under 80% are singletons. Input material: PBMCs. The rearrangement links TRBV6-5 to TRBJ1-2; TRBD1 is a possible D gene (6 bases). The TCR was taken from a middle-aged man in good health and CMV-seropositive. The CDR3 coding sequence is TGTGCCAGCAGTTACTCCAGCAGGGGCCAGGGCTACACCTTC. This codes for CASSYSSRGQGYTF.